These T cell receptor beta chains were read from a single sample in a study of control samples from healthy donors and cancer patients. Sequenced by immunoSEQ multiplex PCR; TCRdb stores in-frame clones only, minus some. The sample shows about 150,000 clones, around 88% of them seen only once. Source material: blood. These receptors came from a man younger than 35 in good health. CDR3s include the opening cysteine and the closing phenylalanine or tryptophan. D genes are given only for firm matches. Size is stated for part of the rows, as once, few or many counts, or as a class when the clone is expanded.

CDR3aa,CDR3nt,abundance,v_gene,j_gene,d_gene
CAIAPRDRVSYEQYF,TGTGCCATCGCCCCCCGGGACAGGGTCTCCTACGAGCAGTACTTC,NA,TRBV10-3,TRBJ2-7,TRBD1
CASSLSGGQNTEAFF,TGTGCCAGCAGCCTTAGTGGGGGTCAGAACACTGAAGCTTTCTTT,NA,TRBV3-1/TRBV3-2,TRBJ1-1,NA
CASSQMVADTQYF,TGTGCCAGCAGCCAAATGGTAGCAGATACGCAGTATTTT,NA,TRBV3-1/TRBV3-2,TRBJ2-3,NA
CASSFSGPGTGGTGELFF,TGTGCCAGCAGCTTTAGCGGGCCCGGGACAGGGGGTACCGGGGAGCTGTTTTTT,few,TRBV5-5,TRBJ2-2,TRBD1
CASSPKTSGGYEQYF,TGTGCCAGCAGTCCCAAAACTAGCGGGGGGTACGAGCAGTACTTC,NA,TRBV6-2/TRBV6-3,TRBJ2-7,TRBD2
CASSLASYQETQYF,TGTGCCAGCAGCTTGGCGAGCTACCAAGAGACCCAGTACTTC,NA,TRBV11-1,TRBJ2-5,NA
CAISAAGGELFF,TGTGCCATCAGTGCGGCGGGCGGGGAGCTGTTTTTT,NA,TRBV10-3,TRBJ2-2,NA
CASSPVRGNTEAFF,TGTGCCAGCAGCCCGGTCAGGGGGAACACTGAAGCTTTCTTT,NA,TRBV7-3,TRBJ1-1,NA
CAWSATRIRGGANVLTF,TGTGCCTGGAGTGCTACTCGCATCCGGGGTGGGGCCAACGTCCTGACTTTC,NA,TRBV30,TRBJ2-6,NA
CASSSFGHYGYTF,TGTGCCAGCAGTTCGTTTGGCCACTATGGCTACACCTTC,once,TRBV28,TRBJ1-2,NA
CASSQSGLDTEAFF,TGTGCCAGCAGCCAGAGTGGGTTGGACACTGAAGCTTTCTTT,few,TRBV3-1/TRBV3-2,TRBJ1-1,NA